The next 11 T cell receptor beta chains were all read from a single sample in a study of blood T cell repertoires in COVID-19. Here immunoSEQ multiplex PCR was the method, and the copy in TCRdb shows in-frame clones only, minus some. The data hold about 73,000 clones, with about nine tenths observed a single time. Sequencing used peripheral blood. These receptors were collected from a woman aged 18-30 years with acute or convalescent COVID-19.

The chain carries TRBV20-1 and TRBJ2-3, with no clear D. There are 16 residues in the CDR3. Germline V gene sequence: CDR1 DFQATT, CDR2 SNEGSKA (reference sequence). V lost 3 bases and J 1 base, leaving 17 bases between the germline ends. Written as DNA, the CDR3 is TGCAGTGCTAGTGGGCAGGCCTACTTGGGCACAGATACGCAGTATTTT. Amino acids: CSASGQAYLGTDTQYF.

This chain uses TRBV29-1 with TRBJ1-3, with D possibly being TRBD1 (5 bases). The CDR3 is made up of 18 amino acids. Germline V gene lookup returns CDR1 SQVTM and CDR2 ANQGSEA. V was shortened by 4 bases and J by 0 bases, with 22 bases between the two germline ends. DNA of the CDR3: TGCAGCGTTGTGGATGCCGACAGCACAGTCAGCTCTGGAAACACCATATATTTT. This encodes CSVVDADSTVSSGNTIYF. The full variable domain, rest sourced from reference TRBV29-1 and TRBJ1-3, is SAVISQKPSRDICQRGTSLTIQCQVDSQVTMMFWYRQQPGQSLTLIATANQGSEATYESGFVIDKFPISRPNLTFSTLTVSNMSPEDSSIYLCSVVDADSTVSSGNTIYFGEGSWLTVV.

The chain links TRBV4-1 to TRBJ1-1; 9 nucleotides line up with TRBD1. The CDR3 length is 15 residues. The germline V gene has CDR1 MGHRA and CDR2 YSYEKL. V was clipped by 4 bases and J by 0 bases; unmatched bases: 3. DNA of the CDR3: TGCGCCAGCAGCCCCGGACAGGGGTTGAACACTGAAGCTTTCTTT. This gives the protein CASSPGQGLNTEAFF.

This rearrangement joins TRBV3-1 (or the pseudogene TRBV3-2) to TRBJ2-5; D unresolved. V lost 4 bases, J lost 0 bases, and 6 bases lay in between. This CDR3 has 13 amino acids. CDR1 is LGHDT and CDR2 is YNNKEL in the germline V gene (reference sequence). This CDR3 reads CASSLIYQETQYF. CDR3 in DNA: TGTGCCAGCAGCCTCATTTACCAAGAGACCCAGTACTTC.

This clone has only one observation. The chain uses TRBV3-1 (or the pseudogene TRBV3-2) and TRBJ2-7, with D unresolved. This CDR3 contains 12 residues. Per the germline V gene, CDR1 is LGHDT and CDR2 is YNNKEL (reference sequence). V lost 3 bases and J lost 1, with 4 bases in between. The DNA of the CDR3 is TGTGCCAGCAGCCATTATTCCTACGAGCAGTACTTC. Translating gives CASSHYSYEQYF.

The genes are TRBV7-2 and TRBJ1-1, with D maybe TRBD1 (6 bases). Trimming pared 0 bases from V and 1 base from J, leaving 9 bases between. Germline CDR1 and CDR2: SGHTA and FQGNSA. The CDR3 has 15 amino acids. The chain's CDR3 is CASSLAGTQNTEAFF. The CDR3 DNA reads as TGTGCCAGCAGCTTAGCCGGGACACAGAACACTGAAGCTTTCTTT. Full variable domain (missing parts from reference TRBV7-2 and TRBJ1-1): GAGVSQSPSNKVTEKGKDVELRCDPISGHTALYWYRQSLGQGLEFLIYFQGNSAPDKSGLPSDRFSAERTGGSVSTLTIQRTQQEDSAVYLCASSLAGTQNTEAFFGQGTRLTVV.

The J gene is TRBJ1-3, the V gene TRBV6-1, with D unclear. This CDR3 spans 15 amino acids. V lost 3 bases, J lost 0 bases, and 9 bases lay in between. Per germline, CDR1 MNHNS and CDR2 SASEGT. CDR3 DNA: TGTGCCAGCAGTGATATGGGGAGCTCTGGAAACACCATATATTTT. It is translated as CASSDMGSSGNTIYF.

The chain carries TRBV19 and TRBJ1-3; D ambiguous. V was trimmed by 8 bases and J by 0 bases, leaving 11 bases between them. Per germline, CDR1 LNHDA and CDR2 SQIVND (reference sequence). The CDR3 consists of 14 residues. Here the CDR3 reads CASQQIISGNTIYF. In DNA, the CDR3 is TGTGCCAGTCAACAGATCATCTCTGGAAACACCATATATTTT.

V and J are TRBV7-9 and TRBJ2-5; D might be TRBD2 (6 bases). V gave up 4 bases and J gave up 5 bases, with 17 bases separating them. Germline values: CDR1 SEHNR, CDR2 FQNEAQ (reference sequence). The CDR3 is made up of 15 amino acids. CDR3 bases: TGTGCCAGCAGCTCGGAGAAGGGACTTGGGGAGACCCAGTACTTC. This gives the protein CASSSEKGLGETQYF.

The rearrangement links TRBV7-9 to TRBJ2-3, with D unclear. Deletions cut 0 bases from V and 2 bases from J, with 12 bases between. The CDR3 runs to 16 residues. Per germline, CDR1 SEHNR and CDR2 FQNEAQ (reference sequence). As DNA, the CDR3 is TGTGCCAGCAGCTTAGCGTCCAATGAGAACACAGATACGCAGTATTTT. Encoded protein: CASSLASNENTDTQYF.

The chain joins TRBV7-9 to TRBJ2-1; maybe TRBD2 (7 bases). This CDR3 spans 13 amino acids. In germline, CDR1 is SEHNR, CDR2 FQNEAQ (reference sequence). With 10 bases removed from V and 4 bases from J, the gap between germline ends came to 14 bases. Written as DNA, the CDR3 is TGTGCCACCGGGGGGACAAATTACAATGAGCAGTTCTTC. Translation gives CATGGTNYNEQFF.